The present entry profiles one T cell receptor beta chain with its context. Its antigen is undetermined. Measured with immunoSEQ multiplex PCR; TCRdb has only the in-frame clones, and not every one. The sample has 130,000 to 150,000 clones; about 82% are singletons. The data were taken from a study of T cell responses to AZD1222 COVID-19 vaccine. Findings and caveats of the study: White British donors predominated, females outnumbered males, and clonal diversity was possibly underestimated. When two AZD1222 doses had been given, Spike-specific TCR breadth and depth rose. Repertoires in all cases were sampled only once the peak T cell response had passed.

Germline V gene data show CDR1 as MNHNY and CDR2 as SVGAGI (reference sequence). Trimming stripped 8 bases from V and 8 bases from J, with 18 bases between. The CDR3 spans 13 residues. The chain recombines TRBV6-6 with TRBJ1-2; maybe TRBD1 (5 bases). The clonotype comes from an adult who received the AZD1222 COVID-19 vaccine. This specimen was peripheral blood, taken 28 days after the second AZD1222 dose. The CDR3 bases are TGTGCCAGCGGGTCCCAGGGAATGGGCGGCTACACCTTC. Translating it yields CASGSQGMGGYTF.